One and the same sample provided the 23 T cell receptor beta chains below, sequenced in a study of OX40 agonist ivuxolimab in advanced cancers. Measured with immunoSEQ multiplex PCR; TCRdb has only the in-frame clones, and not every one. The data hold roughly 100,000 clones, with around nine tenths observed a single time. Sample: CD4+ or CD8+ T cells sorted from blood, taken in a trial of the OX40 agonist ivuxolimab. These receptors were taken from an adult with an advanced solid tumor such as melanoma, head and neck, liver or kidney cancer.

This chain connects TRBV7-2 to TRBJ2-5; D gene uncertain. CDR3 size: 13 residues. The germline V and J ends were trimmed by 2 bases and 5 bases, with 9 bases remaining between them. Germline CDR1 and CDR2: SGHTA and FQGNSA. CDR3 in DNA: TGTGCCAGCAGCTTAAGTGACAAGGAGACCCAGTACTTC. This encodes CASSLSDKETQYF.

The gene calls are TRBV18 and TRBJ2-3; TRBD2 agrees at 9 bases. The germline CDR1 and CDR2 sequences are KGHSH and LQKENI. After removal of 3 bases from V and 5 bases from J, the junction contained 3 bases not matched to a gene. This CDR3 contains 14 residues. The chain's CDR3 is CASSPAGGQDTQYF. The CDR3 DNA reads TGTGCCAGCTCACCGGCGGGGGGGCAAGATACGCAGTATTTT.

The V and J genes are TRBV7-9 and TRBJ1-4; 10 nucleotides match TRBD1. The CDR3 runs to 16 residues. The junction had 3 bases not matched to a gene; V was cut back by 1 base and J by 4 bases. From germline, CDR1 is SEHNR and CDR2 FQNEAQ (reference sequence). CDR3 in amino acids: CASSLGGQGFNEKLFF. The CDR3 region has the DNA TGTGCCAGCAGCTTAGGGGGACAGGGGTTTAATGAAAAACTGTTTTTT.

This clone was counted once. This chain joins TRBV4-3 and TRBJ2-1, with TRBD2 as a possible D gene (6 bases). The CDR3 extends over 15 amino acids. Germline lookup yields CDR1 LGHNA and CDR2 YSLEER. Trimming took off 4 bases at V and 5 bases at J, with 15 bases between the two ends. CDR3 DNA sequence: TGCGCCAGCAGCCTGGTACTAGCCCCTGACAATGAGCAGTTCTTC. Its protein is CASSLVLAPDNEQFF.

The genes are TRBV10-2 and TRBJ2-3; D gene unclear. Between the trimmed V and J ends, which lost 5 bases and 0 bases, there was a span of 9 bases. Germline assignment: CDR1 WSHSY and CDR2 SAAADI. The CDR3 consists of 14 residues. The CDR3 DNA follows: TGCGCCAGCAGTCGGGCCTCTAGCACAGATACGCAGTATTTT. Protein product: CASSRASSTDTQYF.

The chain uses TRBV5-1 and TRBJ2-7, with D unclear. Germline CDR1 reads SGHRS; CDR2 reads YFSETQ. Deletions cut 3 bases from V and 0 bases from J, with 13 bases between. CDR3 size: 15 residues. Written as DNA, the CDR3 is TGCGCCAGCAGCTCCCTACCCTCCGGCTCCTACGAGCAGTACTTC. It encodes CASSSLPSGSYEQYF.

This chain joins TRBV5-1 and TRBJ2-6; D is ambiguous. This CDR3 contains 16 residues. V lost 0 bases and J 0 bases, leaving 7 bases between the germline ends. The germline V gene encodes CDR1 SGHRS and CDR2 YFSETQ. CDR3: CASSLATSSGANVLTF. In nucleotides, the CDR3 is TGCGCCAGCAGCTTGGCGACGAGCTCTGGGGCCAACGTCCTGACTTTC.

The chain is built from TRBV27 and TRBJ2-5, with D possibly TRBD1 on 6 matching bases. This CDR3 region has 15 residues. Germline V CDR1 and CDR2: MNHEY, SMNVEV (reference sequence). V gave up 1 base and J gave up 3 bases, with 12 bases separating them. CDR3 in DNA: TGTGCCAGCAGTTTATATAAGGCAGGGGAAGAGACCCAGTACTTC. This translates into CASSLYKAGEETQYF.

The chain joins TRBV5-5 to TRBJ2-7; unclear D gene. This CDR3 comprises 14 residues. V was trimmed by 0 bases and J by 5 bases, leaving 12 bases between them. Germline loops: CDR1 SGHKS, CDR2 YYEKEE (reference sequence). The CDR3 loop is CASSLVARSHEQYF. The CDR3 nucleotides read TGTGCCAGCAGCTTGGTAGCCAGGTCTCACGAGCAGTACTTC.

This clone was counted a single time. This rearrangement joins TRBV18 to TRBJ1-4, with 7 bases fitting TRBD1. The trim removed 3 bases at V and 7 bases at J, leaving 2 bases unmatched. CDR3 length equals 13 residues. CDR1 and CDR2 from the germline V gene are KGHSH and LQKENI. Written as DNA, the CDR3 is TGTGCCAGCTCACCGGGACAGATTGAAAAACTGTTTTTT. This encodes CASSPGQIEKLFF.

This chain links TRBV4-3 with TRBJ2-3; 7 nucleotides agree with TRBD2. The germline gives CDR1 LGHNA, CDR2 YSLEER. J gave up 4 bases and V 1 base, and 5 bases lay outside the gene matches. The CDR3 extends over 15 amino acids. For the CDR3, the DNA is TGCGCCAGCAGCCAAGCGGGACTATCCGCAGATACGCAGTATTTT. Translating gives CASSQAGLSADTQYF.

The chain is built from TRBV7-8 and TRBJ1-4; D perhaps matches TRBD1 (6 bases). CDR1 and CDR2 from the germline V gene are SGHVS and FQNEAQ. The V gene lost 5 bases and the J gene lost 0 bases, with 10 bases spanning the gap. CDR3 size: 15 residues. The CDR3 loop is CASSPRQATNEKLFF. The CDR3, as DNA: TGTGCCAGCAGCCCGCGACAGGCAACTAATGAAAAACTGTTTTTT. The variable domain in full, completed from reference TRBV7-8 and TRBJ1-4, reads GAGVSQSPRYKVAKRGQDVALRCDPISGHVSLFWYQQALGQGPEFLTYFQNEAQLDKSGLPSDRFFAERPEGSVSTLKIQRTQQEDSAVYLCASSPRQATNEKLFFGSGTQLSVL.

The chain combines TRBV2 with TRBJ2-7; the match to TRBD2 covers 11 bases. V trimming: 5 bases; J trimming: 8 bases; junction bases outside the gene matches: 8. This CDR3 region has 14 residues. From germline, CDR1 is SNHLY and CDR2 FYNNEI. CDR3 in DNA: TGTGCCAGCAGTAATAGCGGGGGGGCCCGGCAGCAGTACTTC. Translation gives CASSNSGGARQQYF.

The chain has TRBV10-3 and TRBJ2-5; 9 bases align to TRBD2. The CDR3 extends over 15 amino acids. The trim removed 2 bases at V and 1 base at J, leaving 2 bases unmatched. Germline CDR1 and CDR2: ENHRY and SYGVKD. DNA for the CDR3: TGTGCCATCAGTGAGCGGACTAGCGCCCAAGAGACCCAGTACTTC. Encoded protein: CAISERTSAQETQYF.

The chain links TRBV5-6 to TRBJ2-5, with D possibly being TRBD2 (6 bases). The germline V gene encodes CDR1 SGHDT and CDR2 YYEEEE. V was clipped by 4 bases and J by 7 bases, with 17 bases between them. The CDR3 contains 14 residues. DNA for the CDR3: TGTGCCAGCAGCCTCTGGGCGGGGCCAGGGACCCAGTACTTC. Translation gives CASSLWAGPGTQYF.

The V call is TRBV18, the J call TRBJ2-1; D is ambiguous. V dropped 3 bases and J dropped 4 bases, with 13 bases sitting between them. The CDR3 is 15 residues long. CDR1 is KGHSH, CDR2 LQKENI, per germline. CDR3 nucleotide sequence: TGTGCCAGCTCACCGCTTCCCCAGGCTTACAATGAGCAGTTCTTC. This codes for CASSPLPQAYNEQFF.

The chain employs TRBV18 and TRBJ1-4; TRBD1 might be the D (5 bases). The V end was cut by 6 bases, the J end by 8 bases, with 13 bases between. The CDR3 totals 13 residues. In germline, CDR1 is KGHSH, CDR2 LQKENI. CDR3 protein: CASSPGAGEKLFF. The CDR3, as DNA: TGTGCCAGCTCCCCCGGGGCGGGAGAAAAACTGTTTTTT.

V gene TRBV5-8 combines with J gene TRBJ1-5, with 9 bases identical to TRBD1. Germline CDR1 reads SGHTS; CDR2 reads YDEGEE. The CDR3 is made up of 17 amino acids. Unmatched junction bases numbered 8, after V lost 4 bases and J lost 0 bases. The CDR3: CASSRGQGIYSNQPQHF. For the CDR3, the DNA is TGTGCCAGCAGCCGCGGACAGGGGATTTATAGCAATCAGCCCCAGCATTTT.

This sequence joins TRBV4-2 and TRBJ2-5; D gene ambiguous. The J call is doubtful: the DNA matches TRBJ2-7 better. Germline V lookup: CDR1 LGHNA, CDR2 YNFKEQ. The CDR3 loop spans 13 amino acids. CDR3 residues: CASSQANRGEQYF. The CDR3 coding sequence is TGTGCCAGCAGCCAAGCTAATCGCGGCGAGCAGTACTTC.

V gene TRBV6-6 combines with J gene TRBJ2-1, with TRBD2 identical over 9 bases. Germline lookup yields CDR1 MNHNY and CDR2 SVGAGI (reference sequence). The CDR3 has 15 amino acids. J gave up 8 bases and V 0 bases, and 5 bases lay outside the gene matches. CDR3 coding DNA: TGTGCCAGCAGTTACTCGGGCGGGGGGGCTTATGAGCAGTTCTTC. This translates into CASSYSGGGAYEQFF.

This clone has a handful of counts. V and J are TRBV18 and TRBJ1-1, with D maybe TRBD1 (6 bases). The germline V gene has CDR1 KGHSH and CDR2 LQKENI. V dropped 6 bases and J dropped 5 bases, with 22 bases sitting between them. CDR3 length: 16 residues. The CDR3 DNA reads as TGTGCCAGCTCTCTCGGTTCAACTACAGGGTGGACTGAAGCTTTCTTT. Its translation: CASSLGSTTGWTEAFF.

CDR3 DNA: TGCGCCAGCAGCTTACTAGCGACTCTAACTTCGTCCACAGATACGCAGTATTTT. As protein: CASSLLATLTSSTDTQYF. The chain carries TRBV5-1 and TRBJ2-3; 7 bases match TRBD2. The CDR3 loop spans 18 amino acids. Germline V gene data show CDR1 as SGHRS and CDR2 as YFSETQ. The V gene end was trimmed by 2 bases and the J gene end by 2 bases; junction bases not matched to a gene: 14.

The V gene is TRBV2, the J gene TRBJ1-1, with D perhaps TRBD1 (6 bases). Trimming pared 8 bases from V and 1 base from J, leaving 11 bases between. Germline CDR1 and CDR2: SNHLY and FYNNEI. CDR3 length: 13 residues. The CDR3 region is CASGVQGNTEAFF. The CDR3 region has the DNA TGTGCCAGCGGGGTACAGGGGAACACTGAAGCTTTCTTT.